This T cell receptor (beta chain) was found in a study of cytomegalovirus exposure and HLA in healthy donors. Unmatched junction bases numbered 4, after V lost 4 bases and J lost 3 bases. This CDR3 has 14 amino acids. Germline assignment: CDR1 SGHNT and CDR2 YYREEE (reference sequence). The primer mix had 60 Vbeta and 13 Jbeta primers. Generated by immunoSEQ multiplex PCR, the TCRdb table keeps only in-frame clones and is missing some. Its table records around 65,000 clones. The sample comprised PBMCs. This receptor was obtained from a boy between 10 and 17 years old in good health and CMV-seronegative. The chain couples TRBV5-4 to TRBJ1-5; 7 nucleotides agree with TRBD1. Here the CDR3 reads CASSRDRDNQPQHF. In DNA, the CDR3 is TGTGCCAGCAGCCGAGACAGGGACAATCAGCCCCAGCATTTT.